The 7 T cell receptor beta chains below come from one sample, sequenced in a study of blood T cells in healthy people across ages. Primed by a sample-barcoded 5' primer and a J-beta primer mix, a second PCR proceeded for roughly 6 to 12 cycles. Using its own MiXCR run on the 5' RACE reads, TCRdb lists one record per CDR3 protein. The sample includes approximately 800,000 distinct CDR3 sequences, 60% to 80% of them seen just once. Sequenced input: blood. The source is a man aged 30-40 years in good health.

The J gene is TRBJ2-4, the V gene TRBV3-1; TRBD2 matches at 12 bases. V shed 3 bases, J shed 4 bases, and the junction held 1 base outside the gene matches. CDR3 length equals 15 residues. Germline V lookup: CDR1 LGHDT, CDR2 YNNKEL (reference sequence). CDR3 loop: CASSHLAGGKNIQYF. The CDR3 DNA sequence: TGTGCCAGCAGCCACCTAGCGGGGGGGAAAAACATTCAGTACTTC.

This clonotype was counted only a few times. The chain recombines TRBV5-1 with TRBJ1-4; no clear D. The germline V gene has CDR1 SGHRS and CDR2 YFSETQ. The CDR3 runs to 13 residues. Deletions cut 1 base from V and 4 bases from J, with 5 bases between. CDR3 protein: CASSLMVNEKLFF. In DNA, the CDR3 is TGCGCCAGCAGCTTGATGGTTAATGAAAAACTGTTTTTT.

The V gene is TRBV7-2, the J gene TRBJ2-3; no clear D gene. The V gene's germline CDR1 is SGHTA and CDR2 FQGNSA. CDR3 length: 16 residues. The ends were cut back, 1 base at V and 0 bases at J, with 11 bases in the middle. The CDR3 DNA is TGTGCCAGCAGCTTAGGGGTCAGTCTTAGCACAGATACGCAGTATTTT. It specifies CASSLGVSLSTDTQYF.

This chain joins TRBV2 and TRBJ2-5, with D hard to call. V lost 7 bases, J lost 3 bases, and 9 bases lay in between. In germline, CDR1 is SNHLY, CDR2 FYNNEI. The CDR3 extends over 12 amino acids. As DNA, the CDR3 is TGTGCCAGCAATTGGCATAAAGAGACCCAGTACTTC. As protein: CASNWHKETQYF. The full variable domain, rest sourced from reference TRBV2 and TRBJ2-5, is EPEVTQTPSHQVTQMGQEVILRCVPISNHLYFYWYRQILGQKVEFLVSFYNNEISEKSEIFDDQFSVERPDGSNFTLKIRSTKLEDSAMYFCASNWHKETQYFGPGTRLLVL.

The rearrangement links TRBV7-2 to TRBJ2-4, with 8 bases identical to TRBD1. With 5 bases clipped from V and 0 bases from J, the junction kept 12 bases outside the gene matches. Germline V gives CDR1 SGHTA, CDR2 FQGNSA. The CDR3 length is 18 residues. CDR3 amino acids: CASSREAGGSLAKNIQYF. The CDR3 nucleotides read TGTGCCAGCAGCCGGGAAGCAGGGGGCTCGCTAGCCAAAAACATTCAGTACTTC.

CDR3 bases: TGCGCCAGCAGGGGACAGACCTCTGGGGCCAATAAAGAGACCCAGTACTTC. Protein sequence: CASRGQTSGANKETQYF. The chain recombines TRBV5-1 with TRBJ2-7, with 7 bases matching TRBD1. Gene TRBJ2-5 matches the end of the DNA better, so the J call may be wrong. Germline CDR1 reads SGHRS; CDR2 reads YFSETQ. CDR3 length equals 17 residues.

The genes are TRBV24-1 and TRBJ1-1, with D possibly matching TRBD1 (6 bases). Trimming took 7 bases from V and 0 from J, leaving 17 bases between them. This CDR3 is 16 amino acids long. Germline-derived CDR1 and CDR2 are KGHDR and SFDVKD. The CDR3 region has the DNA TGTGCCACCAGGGTCCCCGGGGGCGTGTTGAACACTGAAGCTTTCTTT. It encodes CATRVPGGVLNTEAFF.